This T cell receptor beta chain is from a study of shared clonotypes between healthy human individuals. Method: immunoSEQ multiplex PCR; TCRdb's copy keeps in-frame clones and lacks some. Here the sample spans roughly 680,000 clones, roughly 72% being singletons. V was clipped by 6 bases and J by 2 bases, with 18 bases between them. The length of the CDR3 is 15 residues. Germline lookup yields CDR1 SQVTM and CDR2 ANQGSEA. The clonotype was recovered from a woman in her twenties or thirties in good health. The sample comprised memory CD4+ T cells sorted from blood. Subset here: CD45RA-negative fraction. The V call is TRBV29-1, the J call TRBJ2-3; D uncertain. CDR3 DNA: TGCAGCGTCCCAACCGCTTCCGGATACACAGATACGCAGTATTTT. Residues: CSVPTASGYTDTQYF.